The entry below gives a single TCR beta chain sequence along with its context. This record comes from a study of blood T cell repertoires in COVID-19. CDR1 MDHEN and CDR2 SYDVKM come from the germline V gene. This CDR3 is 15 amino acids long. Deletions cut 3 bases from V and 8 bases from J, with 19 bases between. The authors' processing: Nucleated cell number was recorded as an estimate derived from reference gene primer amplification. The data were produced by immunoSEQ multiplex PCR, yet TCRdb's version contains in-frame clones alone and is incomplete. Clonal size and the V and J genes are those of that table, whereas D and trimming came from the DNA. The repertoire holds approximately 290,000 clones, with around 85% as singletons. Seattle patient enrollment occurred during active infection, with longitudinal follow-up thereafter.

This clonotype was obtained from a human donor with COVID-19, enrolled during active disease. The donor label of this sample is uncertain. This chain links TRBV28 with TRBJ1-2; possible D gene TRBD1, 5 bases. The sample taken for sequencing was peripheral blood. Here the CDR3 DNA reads TGTGCCAGCAGTTTCTTCCGGTTTCGGCCAGGGGGCTACACCTTC. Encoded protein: CASSFFRFRPGGYTF.